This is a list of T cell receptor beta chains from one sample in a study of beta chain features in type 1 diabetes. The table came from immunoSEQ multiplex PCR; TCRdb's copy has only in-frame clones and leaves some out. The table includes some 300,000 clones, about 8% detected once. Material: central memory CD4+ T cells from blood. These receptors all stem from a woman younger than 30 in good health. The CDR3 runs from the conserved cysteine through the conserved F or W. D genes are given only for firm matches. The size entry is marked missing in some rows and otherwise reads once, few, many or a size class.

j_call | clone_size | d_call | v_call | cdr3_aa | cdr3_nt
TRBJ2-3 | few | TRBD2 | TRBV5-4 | CASSLEEREGEDTQYF | TGTGCCAGCAGCTTGGAAGAGCGGGAGGGAGAAGATACGCAGTATTTT
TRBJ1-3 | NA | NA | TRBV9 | CASSVGGNSGNTIYF | TGTGCCAGCAGCGTAGGGGGGAACTCTGGAAACACCATATATTTT
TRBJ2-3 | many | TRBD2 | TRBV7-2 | CASSLGGTSFTDTQYF | TGTGCCAGCAGCTTAGGCGGGACTAGTTTTACAGATACGCAGTATTTT
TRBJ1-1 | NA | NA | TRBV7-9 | CASSLINTGFHTEAFF | TGTGCCAGCAGCTTGATAAATACAGGGTTCCACACTGAAGCTTTCTTT
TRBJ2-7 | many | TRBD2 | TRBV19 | CASSGGFFSYEQYF | TGTGCTTCCTCGGGGGGATTCTTCTCCTACGAGCAGTACTTC
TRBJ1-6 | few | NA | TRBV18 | CASSPSEGSPLHF | TGTGCCAGCTCACCTTCAGAAGGTTCACCCCTCCACTTT
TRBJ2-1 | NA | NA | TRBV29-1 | CSVGGENSYNEQFF | TGCAGCGTTGGAGGAGAGAACTCCTACAATGAGCAGTTCTTC
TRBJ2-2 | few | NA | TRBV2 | CASKALANTGELFF | TGTGCCAGCAAGGCCCTAGCGAACACCGGGGAGCTGTTTTTT
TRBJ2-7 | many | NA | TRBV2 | CATNEQTNYEQYF | TGTGCCACCAACGAGCAGACGAACTACGAGCAGTACTTC
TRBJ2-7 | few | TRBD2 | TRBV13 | CASSSYPGGSYEQYF | TGTGCCAGCAGCTCCTACCCGGGAGGGAGCTACGAGCAGTACTTC
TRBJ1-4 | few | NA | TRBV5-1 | CASSLADIFGKLFF | TGCGCCAGCAGCTTAGCGGACATTTTCGGAAAACTGTTTTTT
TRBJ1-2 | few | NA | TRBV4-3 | CASSLGHGAYGYTF | TGCGCCAGCAGCCTTGGACACGGGGCTTATGGCTACACCTTC
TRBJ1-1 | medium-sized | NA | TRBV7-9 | CASSLVLEAEAFF | TGTGCCAGCAGCTTAGTTTTGGAGGCTGAAGCTTTCTTT
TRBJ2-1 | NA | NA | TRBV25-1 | CASSEGGWSYNEQFF | TGTGCCAGCAGTGAGGGGGGATGGTCCTACAATGAGCAGTTCTTC
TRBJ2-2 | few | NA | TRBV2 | CASSYLARETGELFF | TGTGCCAGCAGTTATCTAGCGAGGGAGACCGGGGAGCTGTTTTTT
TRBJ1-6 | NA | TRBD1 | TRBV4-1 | CASSQVPGQSNSPLHF | TGCGCCAGCAGCCAAGTTCCGGGACAGTCGAATTCACCCCTCCACTTT
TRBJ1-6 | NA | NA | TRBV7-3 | CASSFSTGSPLHF | TGTGCCAGCAGCTTCTCGACAGGCTCACCCCTCCACTTT
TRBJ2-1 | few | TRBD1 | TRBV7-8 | CASSLSPQGEDEQFF | TGTGCCAGCAGCTTATCACCACAGGGGGAGGATGAGCAGTTCTTC